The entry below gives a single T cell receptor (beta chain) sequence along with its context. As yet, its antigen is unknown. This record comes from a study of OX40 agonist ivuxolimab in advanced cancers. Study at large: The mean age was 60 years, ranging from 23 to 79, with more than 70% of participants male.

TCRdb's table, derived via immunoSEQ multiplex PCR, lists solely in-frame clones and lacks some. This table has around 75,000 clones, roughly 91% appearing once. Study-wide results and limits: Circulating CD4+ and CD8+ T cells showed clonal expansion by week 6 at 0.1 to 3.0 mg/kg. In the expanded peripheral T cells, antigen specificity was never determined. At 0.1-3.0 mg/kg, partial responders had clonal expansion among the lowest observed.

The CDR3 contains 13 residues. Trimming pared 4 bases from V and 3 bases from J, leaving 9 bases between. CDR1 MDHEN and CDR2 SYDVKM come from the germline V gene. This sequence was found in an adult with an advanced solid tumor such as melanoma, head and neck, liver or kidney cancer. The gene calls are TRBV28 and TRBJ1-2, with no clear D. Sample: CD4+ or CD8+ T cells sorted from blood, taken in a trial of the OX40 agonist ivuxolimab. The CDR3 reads CASSSGSDYGYTF. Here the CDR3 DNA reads TGTGCCAGCAGTTCCGGGTCGGACTATGGCTACACCTTC.